This TCR beta chain was sequenced during a study of blood T cell repertoires in COVID-19. In the study overall: The samples span acute and convalescent COVID-19 from the United States, Italy and Spain.

CDR1 MNHEY and CDR2 SVGEGT come from the germline V gene. The CDR3 spans 15 residues. Trimming removed 2 bases at V and 5 bases at J, with 16 bases between. Participant ages covered about 18 to 95 years across 24 US areas. Two negative PCRs, clearance, or symptom resolution characterized the recovered Cohort 3 donors. Assay: immunoSEQ multiplex PCR; the TCRdb copy retains only in-frame clones and omits some. In the table there are approximately 230,000 clones, just over 85% of which are singletons. The TCR originated in a middle-aged man who had recovered from COVID-19. Sequencing used PBMCs or T cells enriched from blood (not recorded which). The chain couples TRBV6-2 or TRBV6-3 to TRBJ2-7; tentative D call: TRBD1 (6 bases). The CDR3: CASSYAVLQGNEQYF. The CDR3 bases are TGTGCCAGCAGTTACGCTGTTTTACAGGGTAACGAGCAGTACTTC.